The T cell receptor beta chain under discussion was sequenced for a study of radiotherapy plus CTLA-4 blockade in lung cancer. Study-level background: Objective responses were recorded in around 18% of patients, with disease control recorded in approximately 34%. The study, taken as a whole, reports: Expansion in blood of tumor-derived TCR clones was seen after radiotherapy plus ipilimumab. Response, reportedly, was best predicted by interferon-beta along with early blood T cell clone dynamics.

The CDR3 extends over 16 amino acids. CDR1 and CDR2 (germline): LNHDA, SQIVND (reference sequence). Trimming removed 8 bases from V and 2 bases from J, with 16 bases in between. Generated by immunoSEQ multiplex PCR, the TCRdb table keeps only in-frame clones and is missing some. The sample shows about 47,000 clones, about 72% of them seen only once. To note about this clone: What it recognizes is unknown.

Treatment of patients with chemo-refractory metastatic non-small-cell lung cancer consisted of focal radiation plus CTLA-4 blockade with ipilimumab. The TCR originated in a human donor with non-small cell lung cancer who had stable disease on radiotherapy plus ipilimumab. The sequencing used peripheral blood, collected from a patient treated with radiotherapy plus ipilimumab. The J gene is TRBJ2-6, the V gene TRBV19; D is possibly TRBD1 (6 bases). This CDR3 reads CASLQGLIAGANVLTF. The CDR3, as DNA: TGTGCCAGTCTGCAGGGGCTGATAGCTGGGGCCAACGTCCTGACTTTC.